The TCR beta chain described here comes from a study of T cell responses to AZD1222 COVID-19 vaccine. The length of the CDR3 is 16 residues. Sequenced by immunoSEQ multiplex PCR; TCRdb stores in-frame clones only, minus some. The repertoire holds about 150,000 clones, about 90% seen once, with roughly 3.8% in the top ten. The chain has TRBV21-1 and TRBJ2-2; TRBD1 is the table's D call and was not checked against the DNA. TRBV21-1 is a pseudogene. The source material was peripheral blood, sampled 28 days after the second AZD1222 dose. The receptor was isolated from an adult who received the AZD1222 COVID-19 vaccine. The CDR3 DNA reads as TGTGCCAGCAGCAGACGCCGGGACAGGGGAACCGGGGAGCTGTTTTTT. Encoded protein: CASSRRRDRGTGELFF.